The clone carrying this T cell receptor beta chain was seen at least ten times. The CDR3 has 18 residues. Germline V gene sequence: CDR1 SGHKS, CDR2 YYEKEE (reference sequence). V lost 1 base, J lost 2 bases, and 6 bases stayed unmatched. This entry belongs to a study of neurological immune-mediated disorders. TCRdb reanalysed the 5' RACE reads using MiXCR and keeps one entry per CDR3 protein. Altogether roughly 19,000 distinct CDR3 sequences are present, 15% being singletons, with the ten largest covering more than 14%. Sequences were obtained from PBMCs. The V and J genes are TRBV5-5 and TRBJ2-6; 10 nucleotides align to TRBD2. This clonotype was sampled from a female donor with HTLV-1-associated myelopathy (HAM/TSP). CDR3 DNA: TGTGCCAGCAGCTTGTGGGCTAGCGGGAGTACTGGGGCCAACGTCCTGACTTTC. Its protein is CASSLWASGSTGANVLTF. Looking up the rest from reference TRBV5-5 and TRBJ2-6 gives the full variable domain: DAGVTQSPTHLIKTRGQQVTLRCSPISGHKSVSWYQQVLGQGPQFIFQYYEKEERGRGNFPDRFSARQFPNYSSELNVNALLLGDSALYLCASSLWASGSTGANVLTFGAGSRLTVL.